These 29 T cell receptor beta chains share one sample of origin, sequenced in a study of shared clonotypes between healthy human individuals. TCRdb's copy holds only in-frame clones and misses some; the assay was immunoSEQ multiplex PCR. The sample has under 750,000 clones, over 55% seen once. The sample consisted of memory CD4+ T cells sorted from blood. Subset meaning: CD45RA-negative fraction. Receptors originate from a woman between 25 and 40 years old in good health.

This clone has ten or more counts. The chain is built from TRBV4-1 and TRBJ2-3; the match to TRBD2 covers 7 bases. Trimming took 0 bases from V and 7 from J; bases not matched to a gene: 13. CDR1 MGHRA and CDR2 YSYEKL come from the germline V gene. CDR3 length: 17 amino acids. As DNA, the CDR3 is TGCGCCAGCAGCCAAGATCCAGCAGCGGGACGAAGAAATACGCAGTATTTT. Encoded protein: CASSQDPAAGRRNTQYF.

V usage is TRBV5-1 and J usage is TRBJ1-5; possible D gene TRBD1, 6 bases. Germline values: CDR1 SGHRS, CDR2 YFSETQ. V was pared by 0 bases and J by 2 bases, with 12 bases between. The CDR3 loop spans 16 amino acids. Here the CDR3 DNA reads TGCGCCAGCAGCTTGGAAGGGGGATGGGGCAATCAGCCCCAGCATTTT. It translates to CASSLEGGWGNQPQHF.

This chain links TRBV5-1 with TRBJ2-3; 12 bases line up with TRBD2. The CDR3 covers 16 residues. V trimming: 0 bases; J trimming: 6 bases; junction bases outside the gene matches: 5. Germline V lookup: CDR1 SGHRS, CDR2 YFSETQ. The CDR3 nucleotides are TGCGCCAGCAGCTTGGGCGAGCTAGCGGGAGGGGATACGCAGTATTTT. Amino acid sequence: CASSLGELAGGDTQYF.

The V and J genes are TRBV10-1 and TRBJ2-4, with TRBD2 identical over 8 bases. The V gene end was trimmed by 3 bases and the J gene end by 0 bases; junction bases not matched to a gene: 4. CDR3 size: 16 residues. Germline CDR1 and CDR2: WNHNN and SYGVQD (reference sequence). CDR3: CASSDPRGGAKNIQYF. CDR3 coding DNA: TGCGCCAGCAGTGATCCCCGGGGGGGAGCCAAAAACATTCAGTACTTC.

V usage is TRBV19 and J usage is TRBJ1-5, with 7 bases that match TRBD1. Germline values: CDR1 LNHDA, CDR2 SQIVND (reference sequence). The CDR3 is made up of 14 amino acids. Trimming removed 7 bases from V and 3 bases from J; junction bases left unmatched: 6. The CDR3 protein is CASNQGGFNQPQHF. Here the CDR3 DNA reads TGTGCCAGTAACCAGGGGGGTTTCAATCAGCCCCAGCATTTT.

The chain has TRBV5-1 and TRBJ2-7, with 7 bases fitting TRBD2. Unmatched junction bases numbered 4, after V lost 2 bases and J lost 2 bases. The CDR3 sequence is 14 residues long. Looked up from germline, CDR1 is SGHRS and CDR2 is YFSETQ. CDR3: CASSLQRDAYEQYF. The CDR3 coding sequence is TGCGCCAGCAGCTTACAGCGGGACGCCTACGAGCAGTACTTC.

Here the CDR3 reads CASSVEGRGGYGYTF. The CDR3 region has the DNA TGTGCCAGCAGCGTAGAGGGCAGGGGAGGGTATGGCTACACCTTC. The J gene is TRBJ1-2, the V gene TRBV9; weak D call: TRBD1 (6 bases). Trimming shortened V by 0 bases and J by 5 bases, and 14 bases separated the two germline ends. CDR1 and CDR2 (germline): SGDLS, YYNGEE. The CDR3 loop spans 15 amino acids. Using reference TRBV9 and TRBJ1-2 for the parts outside the CDR3, the full variable domain is DSGVTQTPKHLITATGQRVTLRCSPRSGDLSVYWYQQSLDQGLQFLIQYYNGEERAKGNILERFSAQQFPDLHSELNLSSLELGDSALYFCASSVEGRGGYGYTFGSGTRLTVV.

The chain employs TRBV28 and TRBJ2-7, with D possibly being TRBD2 (5 bases). Per germline, CDR1 MDHEN and CDR2 SYDVKM. The CDR3 loop spans 14 amino acids. The V gene lost 7 bases and the J gene lost 3 bases, with 16 bases spanning the gap. The CDR3 spells CASTTRGVFYEQYF. The DNA for the CDR3 is TGTGCCAGCACCACCCGGGGTGTCTTCTACGAGCAGTACTTC.

This clone has a count of ten or more. The chain combines TRBV7-9 with TRBJ2-7; maybe TRBD1 (5 bases). CDR1 is SEHNR, CDR2 FQNEAQ, per germline (reference sequence). This CDR3 has 12 residues. The CDR3 spells CAIAAGFHEQYF. The CDR3 DNA sequence: TGTGCAATCGCCGCAGGGTTTCACGAGCAGTACTTC. The whole variable domain, remainder taken from reference TRBV7-9 and TRBJ2-7, is DTGVSQNPRHKITKRGQNVTFRCDPISEHNRLYWYRQTLGQGPEFLTYFQNEAQLEKSRLLSDRFSAERPKGSFSTLEIQRTEQGDSAMYLCAIAAGFHEQYFGPGTRLTVT.

The CDR3 spells CASSLEGLALGDEQFF. CDR3 coding DNA: TGCGCCAGCAGCTTGGAGGGACTAGCCCTGGGCGATGAGCAGTTCTTC. The chain links TRBV5-1 to TRBJ2-1; TRBD2 matches at 9 bases. The CDR3 covers 16 residues. Germline CDR1 is SGHRS and CDR2 is YFSETQ. After removal of 0 bases from V and 8 bases from J, the junction contained 9 bases not matched to a gene.

This chain links TRBV2 with TRBJ1-4; D is ambiguous. CDR1 SNHLY and CDR2 FYNNEI come from the germline V gene. Trimming stripped 4 bases from V and 6 bases from J, with 3 bases between. The length of the CDR3 is 11 residues. The CDR3 region has the DNA TGTGCCAGCAGTGTCCATGAAAAACTGTTTTTT. This codes for CASSVHEKLFF.

The chain links TRBV2 to TRBJ2-1; D is unresolved. Germline CDR1 SNHLY, CDR2 FYNNEI. The germline V and J ends were trimmed by 6 bases and 6 bases, with 12 bases remaining between them. This CDR3 contains 13 residues. The CDR3 loop reads CASRATWSNEQFF. The CDR3 region has the DNA TGTGCCAGCAGAGCGACATGGAGCAATGAGCAGTTCTTC.

A remark on this clone: This probably arose from a read error, given a far larger clone one base away. Different DNA sequences within this sample yield the same CDR3. This chain connects TRBV9 to TRBJ1-2, with D possibly matching TRBD1 (5 bases). V lost 5 bases and J lost 2, with 19 bases in between. Germline CDR1 is SGDLS and CDR2 is YYNGEE. CDR3 size: 16 residues. The CDR3 loop is CASSPMGGAINYGYTF. The CDR3 bases are TGTGCCAGCAGTCCCATGGGAGGGGCCATAAACTATGGCTACACCTTC.

This clone was observed a single time. In DNA, the CDR3 is TGCGCCAGCAGTGCCCACTCTGGGGCCAACGTCCTGACTTTC. It specifies CASSAHSGANVLTF. V is TRBV10-1 and J is TRBJ2-6; D not resolved. V was shortened by 4 bases and J by 0 bases, with 4 bases between the two germline ends. Germline V lookup: CDR1 WNHNN, CDR2 SYGVQD (reference sequence). The length of the CDR3 is 14 residues.

V is TRBV29-1 and J is TRBJ2-1; 8 bases fit TRBD1. Germline CDR1 and CDR2: SQVTM and ANQGSEA. Trimming at V came to 3 bases and at J to 7 bases, leaving 14 bases not matched to a gene. There are 16 residues in the CDR3. CDR3 sequence reads: CSVESSYRQGWNEQFF. The CDR3 DNA reads as TGCAGCGTTGAGTCTTCCTATAGACAGGGGTGGAATGAGCAGTTCTTC.

The chain recombines TRBV14 with TRBJ2-2; D unresolved. This CDR3 has 15 amino acids. The ends were cut back, 5 bases at V and 6 bases at J, with 16 bases in the middle. CDR1 and CDR2 (germline): SGHDN, FVKESK. The chain's CDR3 is CASSNQVLGAGELFF. CDR3 DNA sequence: TGTGCCAGCAGCAACCAGGTTCTAGGCGCCGGGGAGCTGTTTTTT.

As concerns this clone: The junction does not match germline at one end; this may be a read error. This chain uses TRBV19 with TRBJ2-7; the D is unclear. The length of the CDR3 is 10 residues. Germline CDR1 is LNHDA and CDR2 is SQIVND (reference sequence). The DNA for the CDR3 is TGTGCCAGTAGTCCGCTTAAACGGCACTTC. As protein: CASSPLKRHF.

This chain connects TRBV5-1 to TRBJ1-4; D ambiguous. Germline CDR1 and CDR2: SGHRS and YFSETQ. This CDR3 contains 16 residues. The V end was cut by 1 base, the J end by 4 bases, with 14 bases between. The CDR3 loop reads CASSLRPATYNEKLFF. CDR3 coding DNA: TGCGCCAGCAGCTTGAGACCGGCGACTTATAATGAAAAACTGTTTTTT.

The chain recombines TRBV25-1 with TRBJ1-5; 8 bases map to TRBD1. V trimming: 1 base; J trimming: 2 bases; junction bases outside the gene matches: 7. From germline, CDR1 is MGHDK and CDR2 SYGVNS. CDR3 length: 17 amino acids. CDR3 region: CASSEWGTGGGNQPQHF. CDR3 nucleotide sequence: TGTGCCAGCAGTGAATGGGGCACAGGGGGAGGCAATCAGCCCCAGCATTTT.

A few counts support this clone. J is TRBJ2-5 and V is TRBV5-4, with 15 bases lining up with TRBD2. This CDR3 contains 19 residues. CDR1 is SGHNT and CDR2 is YYREEE in the germline V gene (reference sequence). The V gene end was trimmed by 4 bases and the J gene end by 5 bases; junction bases not matched to a gene: 15. The CDR3 nucleotides read TGTGCCAGCAGCCCAACTGGGGATGGACTAGCGGGAGGGGGGGAGACCCAGTACTTC. Translated, it gives CASSPTGDGLAGGGETQYF.

V usage is TRBV2 and J usage is TRBJ1-3; D is undetermined. The CDR3 is 17 residues long. V was pared by 7 bases and J by 1 base, with 20 bases between. Per the germline V gene, CDR1 is SNHLY and CDR2 is FYNNEI. CDR3 sequence (DNA): TGTGCCAGCAAAGGGAATCGGGGAGGCTTTTCTGGAAACACCATATATTTT. Translation: CASKGNRGGFSGNTIYF.

Worth noting for this clone: Other DNA sequences in the sample encode the same CDR3. The J gene is TRBJ2-1, the V gene TRBV18; the D gene is possibly TRBD2 (5 bases). CDR1 is KGHSH, CDR2 LQKENI, per germline. With 3 bases removed from V and 0 bases from J, the gap between germline ends came to 9 bases. The CDR3 is made up of 15 amino acids. The CDR3 spells CASSPNRDSYNEQFF. The CDR3 DNA sequence: TGTGCCAGCTCACCCAACCGGGACTCCTACAATGAGCAGTTCTTC. Filled out from reference TRBV18 and TRBJ2-1, the complete variable domain reads NAGVMQNPRHLVRRRGQEARLRCSPMKGHSHVYWYRQLPEEGLKFMVYLQKENIIDESGMPKERFSAEFPKEGPSILRIQQVVRGDSAAYFCASSPNRDSYNEQFFGPGTRLTVL.

Only a few counts were recorded for this clone. The chain combines TRBV7-9 with TRBJ2-5; 13 nucleotides match TRBD2. The CDR3 totals 15 residues. The junction had 4 bases not matched to a gene; V was cut back by 5 bases and J by 4 bases. Germline V lookup: CDR1 SEHNR, CDR2 FQNEAQ (reference sequence). CDR3 sequence reads: CASSARTSGRETQYF. The CDR3 DNA reads as TGTGCCAGCAGCGCTCGGACTAGCGGGAGAGAGACCCAGTACTTC.

This clone was detected once. V usage is TRBV21-1 and J usage is TRBJ2-2; the DNA was not compared with TRBD2, the D call given in the table. TRBV21-1 counts as a pseudogene. The CDR3 is 17 residues long. CDR3 DNA sequence: TGTGCCAGCAGGAGACTAGCGGGAGGCCCGAACACCGGGGAGCTGTTTTTT. Translation: CASRRLAGGPNTGELFF.

About this clone itself: This clone may be a read error of a much larger clone one base away. The chain is built from TRBV18 and TRBJ1-1, with D uncertain. The CDR3 is 11 amino acids. Germline loops: CDR1 KGHSH, CDR2 LQKENI. V was trimmed by 8 bases and J by 1 base, leaving 5 bases between them. The CDR3 DNA is TGTGCCAGCCATCAGAACACTGAAGCTTTCTTT. It codes for CASHQNTEAFF.

This chain uses TRBV18 with TRBJ2-7, with D tentatively TRBD1 (6 bases). CDR1 is KGHSH, CDR2 LQKENI, per germline. This CDR3 is 14 amino acids long. V lost 3 bases and J lost 3, with 12 bases in between. DNA for the CDR3: TGTGCCAGCTCACCCCCGACAGGATACTACGAGCAGTACTTC. As protein: CASSPPTGYYEQYF.

A word on this clone: The identical CDR3 is also encoded by other nucleotide sequences in the sample. The rearrangement links TRBV19 to TRBJ2-3, with D tentatively TRBD1 or TRBD2 (5 bases each). Germline assignment: CDR1 LNHDA and CDR2 SQIVND (reference sequence). With 5 bases removed from V and 0 bases from J, the gap between germline ends came to 9 bases. There are 14 residues in the CDR3. This CDR3 reads CASSPGTSTDTQYF. The CDR3 bases are TGTGCCAGTAGTCCCGGGACCAGCACAGATACGCAGTATTTT.

The rearrangement links TRBV10-3 to TRBJ2-3; the D gene is possibly TRBD2 (6 bases). This CDR3 comprises 14 residues. The V end lost 8 bases, the J end lost 1 base, and 13 bases lay between the germline ends. Germline V gene sequence: CDR1 ENHRY, CDR2 SYGVKD. In nucleotides, the CDR3 is TGTGCCATCGAAGGTAGCGGAGGCACAGATACGCAGTATTTT. It translates to CAIEGSGGTDTQYF.

The chain combines TRBV2 with TRBJ2-7; 7 bases map to TRBD2. Germline V gene sequence: CDR1 SNHLY, CDR2 FYNNEI. The length of the CDR3 is 16 residues. The ends lost 6 bases at V and 4 bases at J; junction bases unmatched: 15. The CDR3 here is CASRDYAGGRSYEQYF. In DNA, the CDR3 is TGTGCCAGCAGGGACTACGCGGGCGGGAGAAGTTACGAGCAGTACTTC. The variable domain in full, completed from reference TRBV2 and TRBJ2-7, reads EPEVTQTPSHQVTQMGQEVILRCVPISNHLYFYWYRQILGQKVEFLVSFYNNEISEKSEIFDDQFSVERPDGSNFTLKIRSTKLEDSAMYFCASRDYAGGRSYEQYFGPGTRLTVT.